This paragraph reports one T cell receptor (beta chain). The sample's treatment: randomized to nivolumab then ipilimumab (arm A) or the reverse (arm B). Sorted cells were live CD3+CD8+, lacking CD19 and CD56, from PBMCs. Clones were read by immunoSEQ multiplex PCR, and TCRdb kept only the in-frame ones, dropping some. The sample yields under 6,000 clones, more than 75% seen once. This sample stems from a study of sequential checkpoint blockade in melanoma. Per germline, CDR1 MNHEY and CDR2 SMNVEV (reference sequence). The CDR3 totals 17 residues. After removal of 5 bases from V and 7 bases from J, the junction contained 13 bases not matched to a gene.

The receptor comes from a human donor with melanoma. The chain carries TRBV27 and TRBJ1-5; 11 bases match TRBD1. The sequences come from CD8+ T cells sorted from blood (inferred from file names), collected from a patient given nivolumab and ipilimumab in sequence. CDR3 nucleotides: TGTGCCAGCAGTACCCAGTTCCGGGACAGGGGGAAACAGCCCCAGCATTTT. Its translation: CASSTQFRDRGKQPQHF.